The sequence of this TCR beta chain was determined in a study of post-analysis software for immune sequencing data. For the study at large: Recorded disease courses covered relapsing-remitting, secondary progressive and progressive-relapsing multiple sclerosis. Some patients had no subtype annotation. Findings and limits, study-wide: Controls showed lower frequencies than patients for five TRBV segments, and TRBV5-6, TRBV5-1 and TRBV20-1 were among these. With F measure, samples from one preparation batch clustered together strongly. For normalized Chao1 diversity, multiple sclerosis patients scored significantly lower than controls did.

This clonotype was observed a few times. The antigen is unknown. Tagging with unique molecular identifiers was a feature of the TCR beta cDNA libraries. Researchers reported 400,000 to 550,000 cDNA molecules coming from approximately 0.95 to 9.8 million T cells. TCRdb redid the calling of the PCR reads with MiXCR, one entry per CDR3 protein. The table includes 500,000 to 600,000 distinct CDR3 sequences, 44% detected once. The CDR3 is made up of 15 amino acids. CDR1 DFQATT and CDR2 SNEGSKA come from the germline V gene (reference sequence). V was trimmed by 4 bases and J by 4 bases, leaving 19 bases between them.

The chain links TRBV20-1 to TRBJ2-5; a weak D match, TRBD2 (6 bases). This receptor was taken from a girl aged 10 to 17 with multiple sclerosis. What was sequenced was blood. CDR3 bases: TGCAGTGCTATAGTCGGGAGTTTCGTGGGAGAGACCCAGTACTTC. It codes for CSAIVGSFVGETQYF.